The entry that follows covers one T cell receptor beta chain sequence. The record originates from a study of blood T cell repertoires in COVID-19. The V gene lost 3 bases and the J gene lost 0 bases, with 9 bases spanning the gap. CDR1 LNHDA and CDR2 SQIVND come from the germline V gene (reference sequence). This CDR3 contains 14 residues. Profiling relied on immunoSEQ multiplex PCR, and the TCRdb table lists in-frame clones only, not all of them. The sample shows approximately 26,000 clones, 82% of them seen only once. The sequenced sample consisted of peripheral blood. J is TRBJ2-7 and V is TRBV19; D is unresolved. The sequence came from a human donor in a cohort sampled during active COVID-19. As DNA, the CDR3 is TGTGCCAGTAGTATTAGACTGGACTCCTACGAGCAGTACTTC. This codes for CASSIRLDSYEQYF.